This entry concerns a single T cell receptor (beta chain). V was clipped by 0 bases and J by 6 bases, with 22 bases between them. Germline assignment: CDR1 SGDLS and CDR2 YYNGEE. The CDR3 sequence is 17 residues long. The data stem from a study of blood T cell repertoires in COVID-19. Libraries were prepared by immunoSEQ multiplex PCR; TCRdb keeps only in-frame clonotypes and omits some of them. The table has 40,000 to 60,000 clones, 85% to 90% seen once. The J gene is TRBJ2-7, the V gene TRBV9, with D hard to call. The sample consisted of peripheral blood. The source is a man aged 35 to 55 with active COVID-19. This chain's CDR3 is CASSVGDTSPVLSEQYF. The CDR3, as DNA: TGTGCCAGCAGCGTAGGAGACACCTCGCCGGTCCTTTCCGAGCAGTACTTC.